The sequence of this T cell receptor beta chain was determined in a study of cytomegalovirus exposure and HLA in healthy donors. Study at large: The 120 validation repertoires were produced on the same platform as the 550 to 750 repertoires of the first cohort. This was reported in a later analysis. Study-wide results and caveats: In vitro, three CMV-associated chains proved specific for CMV antigens.

A note on this clone: As yet, its antigen is unknown.

Using immunoSEQ multiplex PCR, the repertoire was profiled, and TCRdb retains in-frame clones only, with some absent. The sample lists under 70,000 clones; 80% to 90% were seen once. Germline CDR1 and CDR2: MDHEN and SYDVKM. V trimming: 4 bases; J trimming: 3 bases; junction bases outside the gene matches: 4. The CDR3 is made up of 15 amino acids. The source material was PBMCs. The gene calls are TRBV28 and TRBJ2-3; 10 bases align to TRBD1. This TCR was recovered from a woman aged 18 to 35 in good health and CMV-seronegative. CDR3: CASSSTGGRTDTQYF. The DNA for the CDR3 is TGTGCCAGCAGTTCGACAGGGGGCCGTACAGATACGCAGTATTTT. Supplemented by reference TRBV28 and TRBJ2-3, the full variable domain reads DVKVTQSSRYLVKRTGEKVFLECVQDMDHENMFWYRQDPGLGLRLIYFSYDVKMKEKGDIPEGYSVSREKKERFSLILESASTNQTSMYLCASSSTGGRTDTQYFGPGTRLTVL.